A single sample is the source of the 20 T cell receptor beta chains below, sequenced in a study of blood T cell repertoires in COVID-19 (dated by TCRdb to between 2020 and 2021). The library was built by means of the immunoSEQ multiplex PCR assay. TCRdb retrieved this table from immuneACCESS and kept in-frame rearrangements only. Not all clones are present; in checked studies, unresolved V genes account for under half, and no reason is known for the remainder. For this sample there are roughly 250,000 clones; about 90% appear just once. Approximately 12% of the sample is in the top ten clones. The sequencing input was peripheral blood. The receptor set was obtained from a woman in her twenties or thirties with COVID-19, enrolled during active disease.

J is TRBJ1-1 and V is TRBV5-1, with no clear D. The CDR3 runs 14 residues. Germline CDR1 reads SGHRS; CDR2 reads YFSETQ. V lost 6 bases to trimming and J lost 4 bases, with 16 bases between them. The CDR3: CASIIDTHGTEAFF. CDR3 in DNA: TGCGCCAGCATCATTGACACGCACGGCACTGAAGCTTTCTTT.

This chain uses TRBV11-2 with TRBJ2-3; 8 bases align to TRBD2. The CDR3 is 17 amino acids. The V and J ends lost 5 bases and 2 bases, in that order; junction bases with no gene match: 12. CDR1 SGHAT and CDR2 FQNNGV come from the germline V gene. DNA of the CDR3: TGTGCCAGCAGCCCGGGGGGGCGGGGGGCCTTCACAGATACGCAGTATTTT. It specifies CASSPGGRGAFTDTQYF. Combining the CDR3 with reference TRBV11-2 and TRBJ2-3 gives the whole variable domain EAGVAQSPRYKIIEKRQSVAFWCNPISGHATLYWYQQILGQGPKLLIQFQNNGVVDDSQLPKDRFSAERLKGVDSTLKIQPAKLEDSAVYLCASSPGGRGAFTDTQYFGPGTRLTVL.

The chain employs TRBV5-4 and TRBJ2-1; 7 nucleotides align to TRBD2. Germline CDR1 and CDR2: SGHNT and YYREEE (reference sequence). CDR3 length: 15 residues. V trimming: 4 bases; J trimming: 7 bases; junction bases outside the gene matches: 11. DNA for the CDR3: TGTGCCAGCAGCCCTGGGGCTAGCGGCGGGAATGAGCAGTTCTTC. Translation: CASSPGASGGNEQFF.

The chain links TRBV25-1 to TRBJ1-6, with D possibly being TRBD1 (6 bases). The CDR3 is 14 amino acids. CDR1 is MGHDK and CDR2 is SYGVNS in the germline V gene. Trimming cost V 6 bases and J 8 bases, with 14 bases left between them. CDR3 sequence: CASSQGFWDSPLHF. As DNA, the CDR3 is TGTGCCAGCAGCCAGGGGTTCTGGGATTCACCCCTCCACTTT.

J is TRBJ1-2 and V is TRBV11-2, with TRBD1 as a possible D gene (5 bases). Between the trimmed V and J ends, which lost 3 bases and 7 bases, there was a span of 15 bases. Germline lookup yields CDR1 SGHAT and CDR2 FQNNGV. There are 14 residues in the CDR3. The CDR3 sequence: CASSFVLGGSGYTF. DNA of the CDR3: TGTGCCAGCAGCTTCGTTCTCGGGGGGTCTGGCTACACCTTC.

This clone was seen only once. V and J are TRBV6-1 and TRBJ2-3, with TRBD2 matching over 9 bases. With 2 bases clipped from V and 6 bases from J, the junction kept 9 bases outside the gene matches. This CDR3 region has 16 residues. CDR1 MNHNS and CDR2 SASEGT come from the germline V gene. The CDR3 DNA reads as TGTGCCAGCAGTGAACAGGGGCGGGGGGGCCATGATACGCAGTATTTT. This translates into CASSEQGRGGHDTQYF.

This clone was detected many times. The V gene is TRBV12-5, the J gene TRBJ1-1; D remains unclear. The germline V and J ends were trimmed by 3 bases and 7 bases, with 9 bases remaining between them. CDR1 LGHNT and CDR2 FRNRAP come from the germline V gene. The CDR3 consists of 12 residues. CDR3: CASGLSRYEAFF. The CDR3 region has the DNA TGTGCTAGTGGTTTATCCAGGTATGAAGCTTTCTTT.

This chain uses TRBV6-5 with TRBJ2-3, with TRBD1 matching 7 bases. The CDR3 sequence is 13 residues long. The germline V gene has CDR1 MNHEY and CDR2 SVGAGI. The trim removed 5 bases at V and 9 bases at J, leaving 8 bases unmatched. In DNA form, the CDR3 reads TGTGCCAGCAGTCCCAACCAGGGGGAAACGCAGTATTTT. This codes for CASSPNQGETQYF.

In DNA, the CDR3 is TGTGCCAGCAGCTTAGGGCGGGGGGGTTACTACGAGCAGTACTTC. It codes for CASSLGRGGYYEQYF. The genes are TRBV7-2 and TRBJ2-7; TRBD2 agrees at 9 bases. The CDR3 sequence is 15 residues long. After removal of 1 base from V and 3 bases from J, the junction contained 4 bases not matched to a gene. Germline V gene sequence: CDR1 SGHTA, CDR2 FQGNSA.

The V gene is TRBV3-1 (or the pseudogene TRBV3-2), the J gene TRBJ2-7; TRBD1 matches 8 bases. Germline loops: CDR1 LGHDT, CDR2 YNNKEL (reference sequence). V trimming: 1 base; J trimming: 3 bases; junction bases outside the gene matches: 5. The CDR3 covers 15 residues. The CDR3 DNA is TGTGCCAGCAGCCAAGTGGGGGACAGGCTCTACGAGCAGTACTTC. Amino acid sequence: CASSQVGDRLYEQYF.

In its sample, this clone was seen a few times. The chain is built from TRBV5-8 and TRBJ2-3; 7 bases match TRBD1. This CDR3 has 16 amino acids. The ends lost 4 bases at V and 3 bases at J; junction bases unmatched: 11. The germline gives CDR1 SGHTS, CDR2 YDEGEE. CDR3 nucleotide sequence: TGTGCCAGCAGCAGCGGCGACAGGGTTCGGACAGATACGCAGTATTTT. Translating it yields CASSSGDRVRTDTQYF.

The rearrangement uses TRBV5-6 and TRBJ1-2; D remains unclear. V was clipped by 0 bases and J by 0 bases, with 9 bases between them. The CDR3 runs to 15 residues. CDR1 and CDR2 from the germline V gene are SGHDT and YYEEEE. The CDR3 here is CASSLGRETNYGYTF. Written as DNA, the CDR3 is TGTGCCAGCAGCTTGGGGCGGGAAACTAACTATGGCTACACCTTC.

This chain uses TRBV5-5 with TRBJ2-2; D remains ambiguous. Germline CDR1 reads SGHKS; CDR2 reads YYEKEE (reference sequence). The CDR3 has 15 amino acids. Trimming pared 0 bases from V and 5 bases from J, leaving 11 bases between. The CDR3 loop reads CASSLAASRTGELFF. CDR3 DNA sequence: TGTGCCAGCAGCTTGGCGGCTAGTCGGACCGGGGAGCTGTTTTTT.

This clone has a single count. The chain is built from TRBV7-9 and TRBJ1-6, with D possibly being TRBD1 (5 bases). Germline CDR1 SEHNR, CDR2 FQNEAQ (reference sequence). This CDR3 has 14 amino acids. V lost 5 bases, J lost 10 bases, and 15 bases lay in between. The CDR3 spells CASSPWGGVSPLHF. In nucleotides, the CDR3 is TGTGCCAGCAGCCCCTGGGGGGGGGTATCACCCCTCCACTTT.

This clone was counted a few times. The rearrangement links TRBV9 to TRBJ1-1, with TRBD1 as a possible D gene (6 bases). CDR3 length equals 17 residues. CDR1 is SGDLS and CDR2 is YYNGEE in the germline V gene. The V end was cut by 0 bases, the J end by 1 base, with 16 bases between. The CDR3 loop is CASSVGPDPTGNTEAFF. For the CDR3, the DNA is TGTGCCAGCAGCGTAGGACCAGACCCGACAGGGAACACTGAAGCTTTCTTT. Using reference TRBV9 and TRBJ1-1 for the parts outside the CDR3, the full variable domain is DSGVTQTPKHLITATGQRVTLRCSPRSGDLSVYWYQQSLDQGLQFLIQYYNGEERAKGNILERFSAQQFPDLHSELNLSSLELGDSALYFCASSVGPDPTGNTEAFFGQGTRLTVV.

The rearrangement links TRBV3-1 (or the pseudogene TRBV3-2) to TRBJ1-1, with 9 bases that match TRBD1. V lost 1 base and J lost 3; bases outside the gene matches: 0. Germline V lookup: CDR1 LGHDT, CDR2 YNNKEL (reference sequence). The CDR3 is 14 residues long. CDR3 in DNA: TGTGCCAGCAGCCAAGGGACAGGGGACACTGAAGCTTTCTTT. This gives the protein CASSQGTGDTEAFF.

The rearrangement joins TRBV11-2 to TRBJ2-5; weak D call: TRBD1 (6 bases). The CDR3 is 16 residues long. Trimming removed 2 bases from V and 5 bases from J, with 18 bases in between. CDR1 SGHAT and CDR2 FQNNGV come from the germline V gene. The CDR3 is CASSLRGSGHGETQYF. The CDR3 coding sequence is TGTGCCAGCAGCTTACGGGGCTCGGGACATGGGGAGACCCAGTACTTC.

This chain uses TRBV16 with TRBJ2-7, with D maybe TRBD1 (6 bases). Trimming stripped 1 base from V and 1 base from J, with 8 bases between. CDR3 length equals 14 residues. Germline-derived CDR1 and CDR2 are KGHSY and FQNENV. CDR3 sequence: CASSQLDRSYEQYF. CDR3 DNA sequence: TGTGCCAGCAGCCAATTGGACAGATCCTACGAGCAGTACTTC.

The chain recombines TRBV27 with TRBJ1-2, with TRBD1 matching over 10 bases. The CDR3 has 14 residues. With 6 bases clipped from V and 5 bases from J, the junction kept 6 bases outside the gene matches. Per germline, CDR1 MNHEY and CDR2 SMNVEV (reference sequence). The CDR3 region is CASSPTGGEYGYTF. Written as DNA, the CDR3 is TGTGCCAGCAGCCCGACAGGGGGCGAGTATGGCTACACCTTC.

The chain joins TRBV24-1 to TRBJ2-6; TRBD2 might be the D (6 bases). V shed 4 bases and J shed 3 bases, with 6 bases lying between them. The CDR3 extends over 14 amino acids. Germline V gene lookup returns CDR1 KGHDR and CDR2 SFDVKD. The CDR3 DNA reads as TGTGCCACCAGTGAGGGAGGTGGGGCCAACGTCCTGACTTTC. It codes for CATSEGGGANVLTF.